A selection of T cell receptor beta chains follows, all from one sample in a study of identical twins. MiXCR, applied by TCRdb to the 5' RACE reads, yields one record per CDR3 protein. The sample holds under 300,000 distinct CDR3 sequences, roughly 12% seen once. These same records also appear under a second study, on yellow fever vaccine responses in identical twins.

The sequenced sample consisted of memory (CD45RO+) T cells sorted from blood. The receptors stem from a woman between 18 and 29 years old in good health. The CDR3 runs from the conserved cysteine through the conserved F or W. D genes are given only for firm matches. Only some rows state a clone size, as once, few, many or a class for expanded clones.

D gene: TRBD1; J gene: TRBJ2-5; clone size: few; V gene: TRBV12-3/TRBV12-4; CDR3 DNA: TGTGCCAGCTCCCGGCGGACAGGAAGATCAGAGACCCAGTACTTC; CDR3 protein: CASSRRTGRSETQYF
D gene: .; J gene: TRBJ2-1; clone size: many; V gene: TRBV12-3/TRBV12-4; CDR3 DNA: TGTGCCAGCAGTCAGACAGCCAGCCAGGGTAGGAGTGAGCAGTTCTTC; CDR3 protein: CASSQTASQGRSEQFF
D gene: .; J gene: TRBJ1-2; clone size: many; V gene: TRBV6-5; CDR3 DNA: TGTGCCAGCAGTTCCTACTATGGCTACACCTTC; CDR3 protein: CASSSYYGYTF
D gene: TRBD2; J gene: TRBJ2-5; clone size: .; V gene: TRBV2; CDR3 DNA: TGTGCCAGCAGTGGAAGGCTAGCGGGGGGAAAACAAGAGACCCAGTACTTC; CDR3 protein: CASSGRLAGGKQETQYF
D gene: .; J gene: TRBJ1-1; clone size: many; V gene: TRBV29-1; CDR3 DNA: TGCAGCGTTGTCGAGGGCGGAAATGAAGGCACTGAAGCTTTCTTT; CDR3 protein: CSVVEGGNEGTEAFF
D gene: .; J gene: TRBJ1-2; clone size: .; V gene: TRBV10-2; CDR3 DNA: TGCGCCAGCAGTGAGGCCGGAATGTTGGACTATGGCTACACCTTC; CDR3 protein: CASSEAGMLDYGYTF
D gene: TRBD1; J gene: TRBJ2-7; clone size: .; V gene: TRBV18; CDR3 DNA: TGTGCCAGCTCACATTCGACAGGGAACTACGAGCAGTACTTC; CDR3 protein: CASSHSTGNYEQYF
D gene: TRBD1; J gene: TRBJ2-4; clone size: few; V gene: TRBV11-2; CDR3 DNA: TGTGCCAGCAGCCTCGACAGGGGCTCTAACAAAAACATTCAGTACTTC; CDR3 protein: CASSLDRGSNKNIQYF
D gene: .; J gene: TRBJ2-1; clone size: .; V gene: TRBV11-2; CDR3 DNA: TGTGCCAGCAGCTTAGATATTGGGGGCGCTTACAATGAGCAGTTCTTC; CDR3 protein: CASSLDIGGAYNEQFF
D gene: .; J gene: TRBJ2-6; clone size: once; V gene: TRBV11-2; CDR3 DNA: TGTGCCAGCAGCTTAGTTGCAGGTTTCATCATTCTGTCTGGGGCCAACGTCCTGACTTTC; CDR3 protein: CASSLVAGFIILSGANVLTF
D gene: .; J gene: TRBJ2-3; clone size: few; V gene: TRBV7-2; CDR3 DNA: TGTGCCAGCAGCTTGATTACGGGACCCACAGATACGCAGTATTTT; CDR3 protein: CASSLITGPTDTQYF
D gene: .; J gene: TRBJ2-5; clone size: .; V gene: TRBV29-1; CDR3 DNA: TGCAGCGTCCTGCGTCAGGGATCTAAAAAAAAAGAGACCCAGTACTTC; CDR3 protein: CSVLRQGSKKKETQYF
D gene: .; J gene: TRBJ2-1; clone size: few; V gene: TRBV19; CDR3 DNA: TGTGCCAGTAGTGCTGACTATTCCTACAATGAGCAGTTCTTC; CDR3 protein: CASSADYSYNEQFF
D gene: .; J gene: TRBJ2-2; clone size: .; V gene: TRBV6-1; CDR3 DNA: TGTGCCAGCAGCGTTCCTGGAGCCGGGGAGCTGTTTTTT; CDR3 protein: CASSVPGAGELFF
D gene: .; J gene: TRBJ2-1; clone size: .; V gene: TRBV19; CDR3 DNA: TGTGCCAGTAGTCGAACTATCCTCTCCTACAATGAGCAGTTCTTC; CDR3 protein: CASSRTILSYNEQFF
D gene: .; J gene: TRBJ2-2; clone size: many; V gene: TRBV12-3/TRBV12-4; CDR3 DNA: TGTGCCAGCAACTGGGGGACGGCAGACACCGGGGAGCTGTTTTTT; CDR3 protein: CASNWGTADTGELFF
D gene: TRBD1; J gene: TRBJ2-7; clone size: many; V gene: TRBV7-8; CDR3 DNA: TGTGCCAGCAGGTTGGGGACAGTGGCCTACGAGCAGTACTTC; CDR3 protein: CASRLGTVAYEQYF
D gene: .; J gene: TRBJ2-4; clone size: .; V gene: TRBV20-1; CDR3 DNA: TGCAGGGTCGGCGGATTGACCAAAAACATTCAGTACTTC; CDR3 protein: CRVGGLTKNIQYF
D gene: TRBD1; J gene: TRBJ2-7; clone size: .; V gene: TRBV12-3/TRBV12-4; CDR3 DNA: TGTGCCAGCTGGGACAGGGGGCGAGAGCAGTACTTC; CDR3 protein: CASWDRGREQYF
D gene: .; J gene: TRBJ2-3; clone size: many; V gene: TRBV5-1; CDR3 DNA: TGCGCCAGCAGCTTGGGACATCCCACAGATACGCAGTATTTT; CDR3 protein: CASSLGHPTDTQYF
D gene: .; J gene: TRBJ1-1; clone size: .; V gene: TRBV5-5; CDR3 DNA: TGTGCCAGCAGCTTGGGACAGATTTACACTGAAGCTTTCTTT; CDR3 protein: CASSLGQIYTEAFF
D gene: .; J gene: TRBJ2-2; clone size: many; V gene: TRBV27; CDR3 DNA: TGTGCCAGCAGTTTAAATTCATGGGGGCTTAACACCGGGGAGCTGTTTTTT; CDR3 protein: CASSLNSWGLNTGELFF
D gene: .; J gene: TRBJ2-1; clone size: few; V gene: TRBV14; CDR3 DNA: TGTGCCAGCAGCCCCCGAGGGACACCTCAGTTCTTC; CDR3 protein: CASSPRGTPQFF
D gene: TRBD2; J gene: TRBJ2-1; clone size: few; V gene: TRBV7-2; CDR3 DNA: TGTGCCAGCAGCTTAAGGGCTAGCGGGACTAACAATGAGCAGTTCTTC; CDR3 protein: CASSLRASGTNNEQFF
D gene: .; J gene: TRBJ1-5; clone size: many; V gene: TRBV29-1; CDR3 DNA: TGCAGCGCCGTGACAGGTACCAATCAGCCCCAGCATTTT; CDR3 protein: CSAVTGTNQPQHF
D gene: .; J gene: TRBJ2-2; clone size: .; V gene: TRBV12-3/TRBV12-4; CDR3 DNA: TGTGCCAGCAGCCAACAGTACACCGGGGAGCTGTTTTTT; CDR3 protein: CASSQQYTGELFF
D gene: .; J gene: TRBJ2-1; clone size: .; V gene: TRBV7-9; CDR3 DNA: TGTGCCAGCAGCTTCCACAGGGGAGGGGGCCACAATGAGCAGTTCTTC; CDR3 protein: CASSFHRGGGHNEQFF
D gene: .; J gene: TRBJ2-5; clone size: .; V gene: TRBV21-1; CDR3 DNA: TGTGCCAGCAGCACCCTAGGGGCTTCGGGACAGGTCCCCTTC; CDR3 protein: CASSTLGASGQVPF
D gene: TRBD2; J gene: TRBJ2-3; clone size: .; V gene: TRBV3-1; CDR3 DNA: TGTGCCAGCAGCCACATAGGGACTAGCGGGAGGGCAGATACGCAGTATTTT; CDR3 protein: CASSHIGTSGRADTQYF
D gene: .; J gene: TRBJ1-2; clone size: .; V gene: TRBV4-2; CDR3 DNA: TGTGCCAGCAGCCAGATGGACAGCAACTATGGCTACACCTTC; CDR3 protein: CASSQMDSNYGYTF
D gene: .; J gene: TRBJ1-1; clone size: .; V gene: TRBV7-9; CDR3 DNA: TGTGCCAGCAGCTTAGAAAGGACACTGAACACTGAAGCTTTCTTT; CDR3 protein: CASSLERTLNTEAFF
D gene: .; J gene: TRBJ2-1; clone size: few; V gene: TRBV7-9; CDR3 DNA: TGTGCCAGCAGCTTGGAATGGGGCGCGTCTAGTGGTGATGAGCAGTTCTTC; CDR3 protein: CASSLEWGASSGDEQFF